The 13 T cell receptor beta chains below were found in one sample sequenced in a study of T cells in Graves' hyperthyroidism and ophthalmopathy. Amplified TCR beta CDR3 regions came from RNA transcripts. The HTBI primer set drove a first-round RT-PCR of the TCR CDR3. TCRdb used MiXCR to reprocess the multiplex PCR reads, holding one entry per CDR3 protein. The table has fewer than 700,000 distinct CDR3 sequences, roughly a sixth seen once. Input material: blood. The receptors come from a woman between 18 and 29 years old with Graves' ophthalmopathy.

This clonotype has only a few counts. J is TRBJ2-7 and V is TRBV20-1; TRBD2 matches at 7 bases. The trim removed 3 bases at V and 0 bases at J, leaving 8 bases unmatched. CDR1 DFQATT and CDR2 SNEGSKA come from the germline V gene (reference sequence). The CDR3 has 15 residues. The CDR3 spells CSARGRGDVSYEQYF. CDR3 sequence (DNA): TGCAGTGCTAGGGGCCGGGGGGACGTCTCCTACGAGCAGTACTTC.

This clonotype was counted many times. CDR3 sequence (DNA): TGCGCCAGCAGCCCCGGACACCCGAACACTGAAGCTTTCTTT. The encoded protein is CASSPGHPNTEAFF. V and J are TRBV5-1 and TRBJ1-1; D might be TRBD1 (5 bases). CDR1 is SGHRS, CDR2 YFSETQ, per germline. Trimming removed 4 bases from V and 1 base from J, with 11 bases in between. This CDR3 comprises 14 residues.

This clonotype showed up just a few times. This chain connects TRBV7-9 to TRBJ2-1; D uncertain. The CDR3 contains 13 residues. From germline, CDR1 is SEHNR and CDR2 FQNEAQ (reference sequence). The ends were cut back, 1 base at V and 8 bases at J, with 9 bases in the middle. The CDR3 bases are TGTGCCAGCAGCTTAGGATACAGCGATGAGCAGTTCTTC. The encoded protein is CASSLGYSDEQFF.

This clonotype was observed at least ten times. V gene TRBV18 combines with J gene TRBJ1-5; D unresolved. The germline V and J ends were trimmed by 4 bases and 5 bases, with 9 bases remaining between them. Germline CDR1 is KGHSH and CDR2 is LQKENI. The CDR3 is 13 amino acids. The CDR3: CASSQAGDQPQHF. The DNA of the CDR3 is TGTGCCAGCTCACAGGCTGGAGATCAGCCCCAGCATTTT.

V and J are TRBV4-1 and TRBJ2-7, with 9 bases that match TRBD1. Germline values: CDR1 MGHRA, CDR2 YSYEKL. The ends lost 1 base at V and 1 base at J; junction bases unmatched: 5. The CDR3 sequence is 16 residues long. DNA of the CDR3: TGCGCCAGCAGCCAAGGCCGGACAGGGGCGTCCTACGAGCAGTACTTC. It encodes CASSQGRTGASYEQYF.

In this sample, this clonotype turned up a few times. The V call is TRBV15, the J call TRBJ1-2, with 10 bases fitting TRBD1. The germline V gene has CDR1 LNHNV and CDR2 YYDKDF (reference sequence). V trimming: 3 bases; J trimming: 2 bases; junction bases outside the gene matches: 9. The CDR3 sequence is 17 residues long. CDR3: CATSSHRPGQGNYGYTF. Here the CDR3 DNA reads TGTGCCACCAGCAGCCACCGACCGGGACAGGGGAACTATGGCTACACCTTC.

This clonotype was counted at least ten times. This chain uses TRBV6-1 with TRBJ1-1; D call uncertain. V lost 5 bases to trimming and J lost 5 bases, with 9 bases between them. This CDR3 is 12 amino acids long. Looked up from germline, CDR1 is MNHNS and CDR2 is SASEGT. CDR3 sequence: CASSPDGTEAFF. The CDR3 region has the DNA TGTGCCAGCAGTCCAGATGGGACTGAAGCTTTCTTT.

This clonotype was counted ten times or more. CDR3 sequence: CASSVEPMNTEAFF. The CDR3 bases are TGTGCCAGCAGCGTAGAGCCAATGAACACTGAAGCTTTCTTT. This chain joins TRBV9 and TRBJ1-1; D uncertain. The CDR3 length is 14 residues. Trimming left V 0 bases short and J 0 bases short, with 6 bases between. In germline, CDR1 is SGDLS, CDR2 YYNGEE.

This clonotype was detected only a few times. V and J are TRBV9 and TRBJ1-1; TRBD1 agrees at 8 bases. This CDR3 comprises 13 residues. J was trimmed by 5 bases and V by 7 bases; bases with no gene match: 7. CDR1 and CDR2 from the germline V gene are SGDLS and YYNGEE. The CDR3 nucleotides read TGTGCCAGCGATCAGGGGGCGAATACTGAAGCTTTCTTT. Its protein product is CASDQGANTEAFF.

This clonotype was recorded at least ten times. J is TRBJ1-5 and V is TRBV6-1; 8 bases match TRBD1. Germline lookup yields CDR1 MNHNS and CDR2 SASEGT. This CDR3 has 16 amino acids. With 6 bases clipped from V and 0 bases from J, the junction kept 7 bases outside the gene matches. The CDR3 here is CASSPRTGPSNQPQHF. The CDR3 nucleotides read TGTGCCAGCAGCCCCCGGACAGGGCCTAGCAATCAGCCCCAGCATTTT.

CDR3 region: CASSLQGDSPLHF. In nucleotides, the CDR3 is TGTGCCAGCAGTTTACAGGGTGACTCACCCCTCCACTTT. V gene TRBV27 combines with J gene TRBJ1-6; possible D gene TRBD1, 5 bases. Trimming pared 2 bases from V and 10 bases from J, leaving 9 bases between. From germline, CDR1 is MNHEY and CDR2 SMNVEV (reference sequence). This CDR3 is built from 13 residues.

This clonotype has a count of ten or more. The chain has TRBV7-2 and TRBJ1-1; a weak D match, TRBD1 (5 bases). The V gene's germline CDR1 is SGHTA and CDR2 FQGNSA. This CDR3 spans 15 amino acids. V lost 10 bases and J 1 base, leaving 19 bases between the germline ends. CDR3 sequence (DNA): TGTGCCACCCCCCCGCTGGGGCAGCAGAACACTGAAGCTTTCTTT. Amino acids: CATPPLGQQNTEAFF.

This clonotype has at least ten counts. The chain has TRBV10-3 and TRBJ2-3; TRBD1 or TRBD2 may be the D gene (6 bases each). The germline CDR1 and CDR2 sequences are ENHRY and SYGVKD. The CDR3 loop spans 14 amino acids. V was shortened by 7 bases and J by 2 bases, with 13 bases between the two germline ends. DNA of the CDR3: TGTGCCATCACAAAGGGGGGCCACACAGATACGCAGTATTTT. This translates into CAITKGGHTDTQYF.